This T cell receptor beta chain comes out of a study of T cell responses to AZD1222 COVID-19 vaccine. Overall study findings and caveats: There were vaccine-associated CD4 TCRs across spike, dominant at 160-218 and 743-854. Clonal diversity was possibly underestimated; the donors were predominantly white British and more often female. Nearly half of unique spike-specific TCRs reportedly avoided B.1.351 and B.1.1.7 mutated regions. Spike-specific TCR breadth and depth both grew after two AZD1222 doses.

There are 14 residues in the CDR3. Germline CDR1 and CDR2: SGHTA and FQGNSA. Trimming cost V 2 bases and J 0 bases, with 8 bases left between them. As regards this clone: Its matching antigen is unknown.

Clones were read by immunoSEQ multiplex PCR, and TCRdb kept only the in-frame ones, dropping some. This table has over 150,000 clones, 80% to 90% appearing once. The clonotype was recovered from an adult in good health. The sequences come from peripheral blood, collected on day 0 of AZD1222 vaccination. The gene calls are TRBV7-2 and TRBJ2-7; D unclear. CDR3: CASSLYSSSYEQYF. CDR3 sequence (DNA): TGTGCCAGCAGCTTATACAGTTCCTCCTACGAGCAGTACTTC.